What follows are 22 T cell receptor beta chains derived from one specimen sequenced in a study of preoperative IRX-2 immunotherapy in early breast cancer (dated by TCRdb to 2018 to 2020). Taken with the paper, the label for treatment or condition translates to: preoperative locoregional IRX-2 cytokine immunotherapy. Receptor amplification or capture employed the immunoSEQ multiplex PCR assay. As stored in TCRdb, this immuneACCESS dataset retains in-frame rearrangements with V and J assigned. A fraction of the clones does not appear; measured against another copy, unresolved V genes explain less than half of the discrepancy, and the remainder lacks a known reason. Within this sample are about 33,000 clones, with just under 90% of them counted one time only. About 1.5% of the sample is taken by the ten largest. The sequenced sample was tumor tissue, obtained after IRX-2 immunotherapy. The receptors stem from a human donor with breast cancer.

The chain links TRBV30 to TRBJ1-2, with D uncertain. The germline CDR1 and CDR2 sequences are GTSNPN and SVGIG (reference sequence). CDR3 length: 12 amino acids. V lost 0 bases to trimming and J lost 8 bases, with 10 bases between them. CDR3: CAWSVWSTGYTF. CDR3 sequence (DNA): TGTGCCTGGAGTGTTTGGTCAACAGGCTACACCTTC.

The J gene is TRBJ2-7, the V gene TRBV15, with D possibly TRBD1 on 6 matching bases. Germline V lookup: CDR1 LNHNV, CDR2 YYDKDF (reference sequence). The CDR3 runs to 16 residues. Trimming removed 0 bases at V and 7 bases at J, with 19 bases between. The chain's CDR3 is CATSRETRRAQGEQYF. The CDR3 DNA reads TGTGCCACCAGCAGAGAGACAAGACGCGCTCAGGGGGAGCAGTACTTC.

This clone was detected once. The gene calls are TRBV18 and TRBJ1-5; D not resolved. V lost 1 base and J 6 bases, leaving 19 bases between the germline ends. The CDR3 totals 17 residues. Looked up from germline, CDR1 is KGHSH and CDR2 is LQKENI. The chain's CDR3 is CASSPQGSSGLGQPQHF. CDR3 nucleotides: TGTGCCAGCTCACCACAAGGATCCAGCGGTCTTGGTCAGCCCCAGCATTTT. Looking up the rest from reference TRBV18 and TRBJ1-5 gives the full variable domain: NAGVMQNPRHLVRRRGQEARLRCSPMKGHSHVYWYRQLPEEGLKFMVYLQKENIIDESGMPKERFSAEFPKEGPSILRIQQVVRGDSAAYFCASSPQGSSGLGQPQHFGDGTRLSIL.

V is TRBV19 and J is TRBJ2-1, with 9 bases lining up with TRBD2. The junction had 8 bases not matched to a gene; V was cut back by 6 bases and J by 8 bases. CDR1 and CDR2 from the germline V gene are LNHDA and SQIVND (reference sequence). The CDR3 totals 14 residues. Written as DNA, the CDR3 is TGTGCCAGTAGGGCTAGCGGGACGGTCGATGAGCAGTTCTTC. Residues: CASRASGTVDEQFF.

This chain connects TRBV6-8 to TRBJ1-3, with 11 bases that match TRBD1. The CDR3 is made up of 16 amino acids. CDR1 MNHGY and CDR2 SAAAGT come from the germline V gene. V shed 9 bases, J shed 6 bases, and the junction held 13 bases outside the gene matches. CDR3 in DNA: TGTGCCAGTTTCACTCTGGGGGACAGGGGGAAAAACACCATATATTTT. Amino acids: CASFTLGDRGKNTIYF.

The rearrangement joins TRBV11-3 to TRBJ2-5; 9 bases fit TRBD2. Germline V gives CDR1 SGHNT, CDR2 YENEEA. The length of the CDR3 is 16 residues. Unmatched junction bases numbered 8, after V lost 1 base and J lost 5 bases. This chain's CDR3 is CASSLVAGGARETQYF. The CDR3 nucleotides read TGTGCCAGCAGCTTAGTGGCGGGGGGGGCGCGGGAGACCCAGTACTTC.

The chain carries TRBV7-1 and TRBJ1-3; D remains unclear. TRBV7-1 is given ORF status, its function remaining uncertain. The CDR3 loop spans 17 amino acids. Trimming cost V 4 bases and J 0 bases, with 16 bases left between them. The CDR3 DNA reads as TGTGCCAGCAGCTTGTATGGTCAGACGAGCTCTGGAAACACCATATATTTT. Encoded protein: CASSLYGQTSSGNTIYF.

The gene calls are TRBV30 and TRBJ1-1; possible D gene TRBD1, 5 bases. The CDR3 has 12 amino acids. In germline, CDR1 is GTSNPN, CDR2 SVGIG (reference sequence). Trimming pared 7 bases from V and 11 bases from J, leaving 20 bases between. CDR3 sequence (DNA): TGTGCCTCCAAAACAGGTTTTGATCCCGCTTTCTTT. It is translated as CASKTGFDPAFF.

With regard to this clone: At one end, the junction sequence differs from germline, possibly due to a read error. The chain uses TRBV6-8 and TRBJ2-1, with 8 bases that match TRBD2. The germline V gene has CDR1 MNHGY and CDR2 SAAAGT. This CDR3 contains 15 residues. CDR3 in amino acids: CAISPSAGGYNEQFF. As DNA, the CDR3 is TGTGCCATCAGTCCTAGCGCGGGGGGCTACAATGAGCAGTTCTTC.

A note on this clone: The junction departs from the called germline gene at one end, perhaps through a read error. The DNA for the CDR3 is TGCGCTAGCAGCCAAGTATTGCTAGCGGATAGAACCTCCTACAATGAGCAGTTCTTC. Residues: CASSQVLLADRTSYNEQFF. This rearrangement joins TRBV4-1 to TRBJ2-1, with 7 positions matching TRBD2. There are 19 residues in the CDR3. From germline, CDR1 is MGHRA and CDR2 YSYEKL.

V usage is TRBV28 and J usage is TRBJ2-1, with D unresolved. The CDR3 totals 13 residues. Germline V gene sequence: CDR1 MDHEN, CDR2 SYDVKM. Trimming removed 3 bases from V and 9 bases from J, with 12 bases in between. The CDR3 loop reads CASSFNTSPEQFF. Written as DNA, the CDR3 is TGTGCCAGCAGTTTTAACACGTCGCCTGAGCAGTTCTTC. Using reference TRBV28 and TRBJ2-1 for the parts outside the CDR3, the full variable domain is DVKVTQSSRYLVKRTGEKVFLECVQDMDHENMFWYRQDPGLGLRLIYFSYDVKMKEKGDIPEGYSVSREKKERFSLILESASTNQTSMYLCASSFNTSPEQFFGPGTRLTVL.

The V and J genes are TRBV11-3 and TRBJ2-7; 8 bases align to TRBD2. The CDR3 runs to 14 residues. Germline CDR1 and CDR2: SGHNT and YENEEA. The J segment lost 2 bases and the V segment lost 3 bases, leaving 3 bases of the junction unmatched. CDR3 coding DNA: TGTGCCAGCAGCTTTGGCGGGAGGACCTACGAGCAGTACTTC. As protein: CASSFGGRTYEQYF. The variable domain in full, completed from reference TRBV11-3 and TRBJ2-7, reads EAGVVQSPRYKIIEKKQPVAFWCNPISGHNTLYWYLQNLGQGPELLIRYENEEAVDDSQLPKDRFSAERLKGVDSTLKIQPAELGDSAVYLCASSFGGRTYEQYFGPGTRLTVT.

Only one count was recorded for this clone. The chain carries TRBV28 and TRBJ1-4; 7 nucleotides agree with TRBD1. CDR1 MDHEN and CDR2 SYDVKM come from the germline V gene. Germline trimming cut 6 bases from V and 8 bases from J; bases unmatched to any gene: 9. The CDR3 has 14 amino acids. The CDR3 loop is CASRNDRDWEKLFF. In DNA form, the CDR3 reads TGTGCCAGCAGAAACGACAGGGATTGGGAAAAACTGTTTTTT.

This chain connects TRBV5-1 to TRBJ1-2, with D possibly matching TRBD1 (5 bases). Germline V gene lookup returns CDR1 SGHRS and CDR2 YFSETQ. The CDR3 is 14 residues long. Trimming took 0 bases from V and 7 from J, leaving 13 bases between them. The CDR3 loop is CASSLVTGTSGYTF. Written as DNA, the CDR3 is TGCGCCAGCAGCTTGGTAACGGGGACGAGTGGCTACACCTTC.

The chain joins TRBV7-6 to TRBJ2-2; 8 positions agree with TRBD2. The CDR3 runs 15 residues. Germline assignment: CDR1 SGHVS and CDR2 FNYEAQ. J was trimmed by 3 bases and V by 2 bases; bases with no gene match: 2. CDR3 nucleotides: TGTGCCAGCAGCTTAACTAGCGGCCACACCGGGGAGCTGTTTTTT. Protein sequence: CASSLTSGHTGELFF.

This sequence joins TRBV25-1 and TRBJ1-5; D unresolved. From germline, CDR1 is MGHDK and CDR2 SYGVNS. The CDR3 has 14 residues. Trimming cost V 3 bases and J 6 bases, with 12 bases left between them. The chain's CDR3 is CASSDSSGSQPQHF. CDR3 DNA: TGTGCCAGCAGTGATTCATCGGGGAGTCAGCCCCAGCATTTT.

The V and J genes are TRBV7-6 and TRBJ2-7; TRBD1 aligns across 8 bases. The length of the CDR3 is 14 residues. From germline, CDR1 is SGHVS and CDR2 FNYEAQ. The trim removed 5 bases at V and 2 bases at J, leaving 5 bases unmatched. The DNA of the CDR3 is TGTGCCAGCAGCGTACTACAGGGGGCCTACGAGCAGTACGTC. Its translation is CASSVLQGAYEQYV.

The chain employs TRBV28 and TRBJ1-5, with D uncertain. CDR3 length: 12 residues. Germline V gene sequence: CDR1 MDHEN, CDR2 SYDVKM. Between the trimmed V and J ends, which lost 4 bases and 5 bases, there was a span of 6 bases. CDR3 in amino acids: CASSSGHQPQHF. In DNA form, the CDR3 reads TGTGCCAGCAGTTCCGGTCATCAGCCCCAGCATTTT.

The rearrangement joins TRBV7-1 to TRBJ1-2; D call uncertain. TRBV7-1 is annotated as an ORF whose role is uncertain. The V end was cut by 4 bases, the J end by 2 bases, with 11 bases between. The CDR3 has 14 residues. CDR3 DNA sequence: TGTGCCAGCAGCTTAGAAGCCCGAAACTATGGCTACACCTTC. This codes for CASSLEARNYGYTF.

The V gene is TRBV6-8, the J gene TRBJ1-3; no definite D call. Deletions cut 8 bases from V and 0 bases from J, with 14 bases between. The CDR3 totals 15 residues. CDR1 and CDR2 from the germline V gene are MNHGY and SAAAGT. The CDR3 loop reads CASQEEEYSGNTIYF. DNA for the CDR3: TGTGCCAGCCAGGAGGAAGAGTACTCTGGAAACACCATATATTTT.

This clone was observed once. V is TRBV6-8 and J is TRBJ1-6; maybe TRBD1 (5 bases). The germline V and J ends were trimmed by 7 bases and 10 bases, with 14 bases remaining between them. CDR3 size: 13 residues. Germline loops: CDR1 MNHGY, CDR2 SAAAGT. The CDR3 spells CASKTALGSPLHF. The DNA of the CDR3 is TGTGCCAGCAAGACAGCACTTGGGTCACCCCTCCACTTT.

The chain employs TRBV6-8 and TRBJ1-1; 9 bases are shared with TRBD1. This CDR3 contains 13 residues. Germline assignment: CDR1 MNHGY and CDR2 SAAAGT. The V and J ends lost 2 bases and 7 bases, in that order; junction bases with no gene match: 2. The CDR3, as DNA: TGTGCCAGCAGTTACACAGGGGGCGGTGAAGCTTTCTTT. It yields the protein CASSYTGGGEAFF.